The rows below give T cell receptor beta chains drawn from one sample of a study of blood T cell repertoires in COVID-19. Method: immunoSEQ multiplex PCR; TCRdb's copy keeps in-frame clones and lacks some. Among roughly 70,000 clones listed, more than 65% were seen once. Sequenced sample: peripheral blood. All receptors derive from a woman in her sixties with acute or convalescent COVID-19. The CDR3 runs from the conserved cysteine through the conserved F or W. A D gene is named only where the DNA matches it firmly. Part of the rows lack a size; the others show once, few, many or a class for expanded clones.

D | length | J | size | V | DNA | CDR3
- | 12 | TRBJ2-3 | - | TRBV19 | TGTGCCAGTAGTATAGACTCAGATACGCAGTATTTT | CASSIDSDTQYF
- | 15 | TRBJ2-3 | - | TRBV7-2 | TGTGCCAGCAGCCAACAAGGCGGATTCACAGATACGCAGTATTTT | CASSQQGGFTDTQYF
- | 14 | TRBJ2-7 | - | TRBV2 | TGTGCCAGCAAAGGGGCCACCACCCTAGACGAGCAGTACTTC | CASKGATTLDEQYF
- | 15 | TRBJ1-3 | few | TRBV27 | TGTGCCAGCAGTTTATCGGGCAGCTCTGGAAACACCATATATTTT | CASSLSGSSGNTIYF
TRBD1 | 13 | TRBJ1-4 | once | TRBV10-1 | TGCGCCACTCGGACAGGGCCGGGGGAAAAACTGTTTTTT | CATRTGPGEKLFF
TRBD1 | 14 | TRBJ1-2 | - | TRBV6-4 | TGTGCCAGCAGTCCAGGGGGATCGAACTATGGCTACACCTTC | CASSPGGSNYGYTF
- | 13 | TRBJ2-5 | - | TRBV5-1 | TGCGCCAGCGAGAGACAGGGAGGAGAGACCCAGTACTTC | CASERQGGETQYF
- | 13 | TRBJ1-2 | once | TRBV2 | TGTGCCAGCAGAACCCGAGGCCTTTATGGCTACACCTTC | CASRTRGLYGYTF
- | 15 | TRBJ2-7 | - | TRBV2 | TGTGCCATCCTTAGGAGGGGGGGCAGCTCCTACGAGCAGTACTTC | CAILRRGGSSYEQYF
- | 14 | TRBJ1-3 | - | TRBV2 | TGTGCCAGCATGAGGGAGGGGGCTGGAAACACCATATATTTT | CASMREGAGNTIYF
TRBD1 | 15 | TRBJ1-3 | - | TRBV30 | TGTGCCTGGAGTGTCGGAAGGGGGCTTGGAAACACCATATATTTT | CAWSVGRGLGNTIYF
- | 15 | TRBJ1-2 | - | TRBV5-1 | TGCGCCAGCAAATCCGAGGGCGGCACTAACTATGGCTACACCTTC | CASKSEGGTNYGYTF
- | 16 | TRBJ2-5 | - | TRBV3-1/TRBV3-2 | TGTGCCAGCAGCCAAGGGGGGCATGGTTCGTTGGAGACCCAGTACTTC | CASSQGGHGSLETQYF
- | 15 | TRBJ1-5 | - | TRBV27 | TGTGCCAGCAGTCCAGGGATGGGCGCATTTCAGCCCCAGCATTTT | CASSPGMGAFQPQHF
TRBD2 | 18 | TRBJ2-3 | - | TRBV10-3 | TGTGCCATCAGTGCGGTAGCGGGGGGCTCCACTAGCACAGATACGCAGTATTTT | CAISAVAGGSTSTDTQYF
TRBD1 | 15 | TRBJ1-1 | - | TRBV5-1 | TGCGCCAGCAAACAGGGGGCCCAAGCGAACACTGAAGCTTTCTTT | CASKQGAQANTEAFF
- | 18 | TRBJ1-6 | - | TRBV6-6 | TGTGCCAGCAGTCTACAACCTCGACAGAGCTCCTATAATTCACCCCTCCACTTT | CASSLQPRQSSYNSPLHF
- | 12 | TRBJ1-1 | once | TRBV30 | TGTGCCTGGAGACAGGCGAACACTGAAGCTTTCTTT | CAWRQANTEAFF
TRBD2 | 15 | TRBJ2-7 | - | TRBV30 | TGTGCCTGGAGTGCATCGGGGGGGCCGCAGTACGAGCAGTACTTC | CAWSASGGPQYEQYF
- | 15 | TRBJ2-1 | - | TRBV2 | TGTGCCAGCAGTGAAGGCGACTATGGAGGGCCTGAGCAGTTCTTC | CASSEGDYGGPEQFF